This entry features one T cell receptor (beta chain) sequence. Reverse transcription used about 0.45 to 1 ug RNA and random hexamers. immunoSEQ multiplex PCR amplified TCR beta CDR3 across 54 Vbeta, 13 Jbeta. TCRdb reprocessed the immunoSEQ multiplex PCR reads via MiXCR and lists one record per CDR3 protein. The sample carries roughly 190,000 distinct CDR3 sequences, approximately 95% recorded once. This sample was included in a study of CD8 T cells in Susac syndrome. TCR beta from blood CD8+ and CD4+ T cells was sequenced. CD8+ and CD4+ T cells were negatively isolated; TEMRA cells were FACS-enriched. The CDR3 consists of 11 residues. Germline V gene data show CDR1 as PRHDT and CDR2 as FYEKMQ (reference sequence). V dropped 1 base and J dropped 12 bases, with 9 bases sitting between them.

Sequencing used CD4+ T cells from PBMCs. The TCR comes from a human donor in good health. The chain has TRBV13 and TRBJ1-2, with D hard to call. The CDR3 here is CASSLASKDTF. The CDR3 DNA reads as TGTGCCAGCAGCTTAGCATCAAAGGACACCTTC.